A few counts support the clone carrying this T cell receptor beta chain. Its matching antigen is unknown. This CDR3 has 17 residues. Germline V gene sequence: CDR1 SEHNR, CDR2 FQNEAQ (reference sequence). Unmatched junction bases numbered 16, after V lost 6 bases and J lost 5 bases. Sequencing libraries made from TCR beta cDNA carried unique molecular identifiers. TCRdb called the PCR reads again in MiXCR, with one record for every CDR3 protein. The sample has approximately 350,000 distinct CDR3 sequences; about a third are singletons. This specimen belongs to a study of post-analysis software for immune sequencing data. Study background: The patients showed relapsing-remitting, secondary progressive and progressive-relapsing multiple sclerosis courses. Broader study findings: Strong same-batch co-clustering of samples appeared with F measure clustering. Patients carried a few TRBV segments more frequently than controls did, and TRBV5-6, TRBV5-1 and TRBV20-1 were among them. Versus controls, multiple sclerosis patients showed significantly lower diversity (normalized Chao1).

The clonotype comes from a girl aged 5 to 17 with multiple sclerosis. The chain is built from TRBV7-9 and TRBJ1-2, with 9 nucleotides matching TRBD1. Sequenced input: blood. CDR3 region: CASRSQGPGQGSYGYTF. Here the CDR3 DNA reads TGTGCCAGCAGGAGCCAGGGTCCGGGACAGGGCTCTTATGGCTACACCTTC. Drawing the rest from reference TRBV7-9 and TRBJ1-2, the complete variable domain is DTGVSQNPRHKITKRGQNVTFRCDPISEHNRLYWYRQTLGQGPEFLTYFQNEAQLEKSRLLSDRFSAERPKGSFSTLEIQRTEQGDSAMYLCASRSQGPGQGSYGYTFGSGTRLTVV.